The 13 T cell receptor beta chains below all came from one sample that was sequenced in a study of blood T cells in healthy people across ages. Alongside a J-beta primer mix, a sample-barcoded 5' primer served in a second PCR lasting roughly 6 to 12 cycles. One entry per CDR3 protein, called by TCRdb with MiXCR from the 5' RACE reads. The sample carries roughly 2 million distinct CDR3 sequences, 40% to 55% recorded once. What was sequenced was blood. The receptors stem from a woman aged 40 to 49 in good health.

J is TRBJ1-2 and V is TRBV3-1, with 9 bases aligning to TRBD1. CDR1 is LGHDT, CDR2 YNNKEL, per germline (reference sequence). The V gene end was trimmed by 0 bases and the J gene end by 4 bases; junction bases not matched to a gene: 3. The CDR3 runs to 15 residues. The CDR3 nucleotides are TGTGCCAGCAGCCAAGAGCAGACAGGGGGCTATGGCTACACCTTC. Its translation: CASSQEQTGGYGYTF. The whole variable domain, filled in from reference TRBV3-1 and TRBJ1-2, reads DTAVSQTPKYLVTQMGNDKSIKCEQNLGHDTMYWYKQDSKKFLKIMFSYNNKELIINETVPNRFSPKSPDKAHLNLHINSLELGDSAVYFCASSQEQTGGYGYTFGSGTRLTVV.

CDR3 nucleotide sequence: TGTGCCAGCGGGAATGGGACTAGTGCGGATACGCAGTATTTT. Translation gives CASGNGTSADTQYF. J is TRBJ2-3 and V is TRBV12-3 or TRBV12-4, with 8 bases lining up with TRBD2. The V and J ends lost 8 bases and 6 bases, in that order; junction bases with no gene match: 10. The CDR3 runs 14 residues.

This clonotype has only a few counts. CDR3 loop: CSADRGQDQPQHF. The DNA of the CDR3 is TGCAGTGCTGACAGGGGGCAAGATCAGCCCCAGCATTTT. The V and J genes are TRBV20-1 and TRBJ1-5, with 10 bases fitting TRBD1. V trimming: 5 bases; J trimming: 5 bases; junction bases outside the gene matches: 3. The CDR3 has 13 residues. Germline V gene data show CDR1 as DFQATT and CDR2 as SNEGSKA (reference sequence).

V is TRBV25-1 and J is TRBJ1-2; TRBD1 agrees at 8 bases. CDR3 length equals 15 residues. The trim removed 3 bases at V and 5 bases at J, leaving 8 bases unmatched. CDR1 and CDR2 from the germline V gene are MGHDK and SYGVNS. CDR3 bases: TGTGCCAGCAGTGACCGGGACAGGCGTTTTTATGGCTACACCTTC. It specifies CASSDRDRRFYGYTF.

This rearrangement joins TRBV20-1 to TRBJ1-2; D is unclear. Germline loops: CDR1 DFQATT, CDR2 SNEGSKA (reference sequence). V lost 3 bases and J lost 2, with 10 bases in between. The CDR3 contains 13 residues. CDR3 loop: CSASPLGNYGYTF. The CDR3 region has the DNA TGCAGTGCTAGCCCTCTCGGGAACTATGGCTACACCTTC.

This clonotype was found a few times. The chain couples TRBV10-3 to TRBJ2-1; 9 nucleotides align to TRBD2. The CDR3 runs 15 residues. Trimming cost V 3 bases and J 7 bases; bases outside gene matches: 7. The germline V gene has CDR1 ENHRY and CDR2 SYGVKD. The CDR3 spells CAISEQTSGLNEQFF. CDR3 DNA: TGTGCCATCAGTGAACAAACTAGCGGGCTGAATGAGCAGTTCTTC.

V gene TRBV6-2 or TRBV6-3 combines with J gene TRBJ2-7; D gene uncertain. The germline gives CDR1 MNHEY, CDR2 SVGEGT. This CDR3 region has 15 residues. Trimming shortened V by 4 bases and J by 0 bases, and 13 bases separated the two germline ends. The CDR3 DNA reads as TGTGCCAGCAGTTCCCGAGCTAGGAGCTCCTACGAGCAGTACTTC. Its translation is CASSSRARSSYEQYF.

This clonotype came up a few times. V and J are TRBV12-3 or TRBV12-4 and TRBJ2-5; 10 bases agree with TRBD2. The CDR3 is 16 amino acids. V lost 5 bases and J lost 2; bases outside the gene matches: 8. The CDR3 bases are TGTGCCAGCAGTCCCTCGAAACTAGCGGGACAAGAGACCCAGTACTTC. Translated: CASSPSKLAGQETQYF.

The genes are TRBV20-1 and TRBJ1-4; the match to TRBD1 covers 7 bases. The V and J ends lost 0 bases and 8 bases, in that order; junction bases with no gene match: 3. Germline assignment: CDR1 DFQATT and CDR2 SNEGSKA (reference sequence). The CDR3 consists of 13 residues. CDR3 sequence reads: CSAREGTEEKLFF. Here the CDR3 DNA reads TGCAGTGCTAGAGAGGGGACAGAGGAAAAACTGTTTTTT.

V gene TRBV20-1 combines with J gene TRBJ2-7, with D unresolved. The CDR3 is made up of 16 amino acids. Trimming stripped 3 bases from V and 3 bases from J, with 21 bases between. Germline CDR1 and CDR2: DFQATT and SNEGSKA (reference sequence). The CDR3 protein is CSASRPLAGIHYEQYF. Here the CDR3 DNA reads TGCAGTGCTAGTCGTCCTTTAGCTGGAATTCACTACGAGCAGTACTTC.

The sample holds a few counts of this clonotype. The rearrangement joins TRBV21-1 to TRBJ1-2. TRBV21-1 is described as a pseudogene. The CDR3 spans 13 residues. CDR3 sequence reads: CASSKATADGYTF. The DNA of the CDR3 is TGTGCCAGCAGCAAAGCGACAGCCGATGGCTACACCTTC.

The table lists this clonotype with a few counts. This chain links TRBV6-2 or TRBV6-3 with TRBJ1-2; D unclear. Germline V lookup: CDR1 MNHEY, CDR2 SVGEGT. CDR3 length: 14 amino acids. V lost 7 bases and J 5 bases, leaving 17 bases between the germline ends. CDR3 in amino acids: CASTEAGPQYGYTF. DNA for the CDR3: TGTGCCAGCACGGAGGCAGGACCACAATATGGCTACACCTTC.

The rearrangement uses TRBV20-1 and TRBJ2-7, with D unclear. Germline CDR1 reads DFQATT; CDR2 reads SNEGSKA (reference sequence). With 4 bases removed from V and 9 bases from J, the gap between germline ends came to 10 bases. CDR3 length equals 10 residues. The CDR3 nucleotides are TGCAGTGCTATCTTGAAAAGGCAGTACTTC. Protein product: CSAILKRQYF.